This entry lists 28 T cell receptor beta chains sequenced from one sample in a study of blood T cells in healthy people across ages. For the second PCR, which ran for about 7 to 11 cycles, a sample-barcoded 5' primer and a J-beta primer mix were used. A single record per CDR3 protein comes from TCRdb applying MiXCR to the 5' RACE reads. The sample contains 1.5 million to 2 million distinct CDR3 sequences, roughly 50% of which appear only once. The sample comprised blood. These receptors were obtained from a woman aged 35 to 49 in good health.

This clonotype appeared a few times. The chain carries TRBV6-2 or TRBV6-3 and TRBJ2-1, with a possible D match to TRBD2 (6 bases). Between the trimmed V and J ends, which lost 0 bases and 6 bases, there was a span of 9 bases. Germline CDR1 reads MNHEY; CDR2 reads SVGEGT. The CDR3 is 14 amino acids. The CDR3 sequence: CASSYSGLLNEQFF. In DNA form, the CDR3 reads TGTGCCAGCAGTTACTCGGGACTTCTCAATGAGCAGTTCTTC.

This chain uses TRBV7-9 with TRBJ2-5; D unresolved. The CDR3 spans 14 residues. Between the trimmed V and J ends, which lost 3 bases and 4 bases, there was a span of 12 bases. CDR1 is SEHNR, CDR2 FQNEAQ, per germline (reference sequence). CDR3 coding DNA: TGTGCCAGCAGCTTCTCCTCCGGAAGAGAGACCCAGTACTTC. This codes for CASSFSSGRETQYF.

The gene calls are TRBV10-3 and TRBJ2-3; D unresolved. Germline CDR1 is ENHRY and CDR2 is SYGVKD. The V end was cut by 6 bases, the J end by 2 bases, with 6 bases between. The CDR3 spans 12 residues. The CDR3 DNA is TGTGCCATCAGCTCAGTCACAGATACGCAGTATTTT. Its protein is CAISSVTDTQYF.

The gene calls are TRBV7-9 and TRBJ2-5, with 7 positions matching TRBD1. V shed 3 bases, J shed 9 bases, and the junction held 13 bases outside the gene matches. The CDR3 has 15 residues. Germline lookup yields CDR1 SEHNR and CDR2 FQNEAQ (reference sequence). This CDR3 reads CASSFWTGAARAQYF. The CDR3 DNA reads TGTGCCAGCAGCTTTTGGACAGGAGCAGCTCGGGCCCAGTACTTC.

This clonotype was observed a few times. The CDR3 DNA reads TGTGCCAGCAGCGAATTAACTAGCGGGAGCCTCACAGATACGCAGTATTTT. Residues: CASSELTSGSLTDTQYF. The chain has TRBV7-8 and TRBJ2-3, with 11 bases aligning to TRBD2. From germline, CDR1 is SGHVS and CDR2 FQNEAQ. This CDR3 is built from 17 residues. The J segment lost 2 bases and the V segment lost 5 bases, leaving 9 bases of the junction unmatched.

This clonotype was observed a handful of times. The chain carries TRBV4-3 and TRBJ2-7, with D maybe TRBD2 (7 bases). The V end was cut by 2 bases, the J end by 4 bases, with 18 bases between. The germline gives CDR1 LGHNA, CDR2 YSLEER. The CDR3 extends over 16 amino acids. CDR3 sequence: CASSQNWGGMWYEQYF. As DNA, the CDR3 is TGCGCCAGCAGCCAAAATTGGGGGGGCATGTGGTACGAGCAGTACTTC.

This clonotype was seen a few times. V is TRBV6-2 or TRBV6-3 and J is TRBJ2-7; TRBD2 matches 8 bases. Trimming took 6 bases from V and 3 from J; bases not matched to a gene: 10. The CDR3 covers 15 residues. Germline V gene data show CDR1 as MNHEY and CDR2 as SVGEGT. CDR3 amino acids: CASSPPAGGIYEQYF. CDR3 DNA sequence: TGTGCCAGCAGCCCCCCGGCGGGGGGAATCTACGAGCAGTACTTC.

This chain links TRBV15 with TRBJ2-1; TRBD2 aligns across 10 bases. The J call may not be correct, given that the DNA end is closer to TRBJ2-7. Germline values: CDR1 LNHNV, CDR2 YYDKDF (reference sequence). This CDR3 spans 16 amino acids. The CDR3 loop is CATSSVLAGDHNEQYF. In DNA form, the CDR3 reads TGTGCCACCAGCAGCGTTCTAGCGGGGGATCACAATGAGCAGTACTTC.

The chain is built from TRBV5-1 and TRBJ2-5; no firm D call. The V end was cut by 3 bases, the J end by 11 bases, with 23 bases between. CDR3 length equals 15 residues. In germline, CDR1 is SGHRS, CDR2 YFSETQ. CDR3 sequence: CASSSAEVRHNEQYF. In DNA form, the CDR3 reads TGCGCCAGCAGCTCCGCCGAGGTGAGACATAATGAGCAGTACTTC. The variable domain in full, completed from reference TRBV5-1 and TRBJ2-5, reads KAGVTQTPRYLIKTRGQQVTLSCSPISGHRSVSWYQQTPGQGLQFLFEYFSETQRNKGNFPGRFSGRQFSNSRSEMNVSTLELGDSALYLCASSSAEVRHNEQYFGPGTRLLVL.

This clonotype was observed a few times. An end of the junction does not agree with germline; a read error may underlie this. CDR3 residues: CSARALAGWVDEQFF. In DNA, the CDR3 is TGTAGTGCTAGAGCCTTGGCGGGCTGGGTCGATGAGCAGTTCTTC. This chain joins TRBV20-1 and TRBJ2-1, with D maybe TRBD2 (5 bases). CDR1 and CDR2 (germline): DFQATT, SNEGSKA (reference sequence). The CDR3 has 15 residues.

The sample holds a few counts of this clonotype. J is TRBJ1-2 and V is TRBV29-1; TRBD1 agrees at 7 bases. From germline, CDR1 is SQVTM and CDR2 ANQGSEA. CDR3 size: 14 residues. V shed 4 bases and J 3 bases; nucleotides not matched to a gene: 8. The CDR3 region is CSVGRGDVYYGYTF. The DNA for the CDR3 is TGCAGCGTTGGCAGGGGGGATGTTTACTATGGCTACACCTTC.

The CDR3 nucleotides are TGTGCCAGCAGGGTTGGTAGGGGTCGAGAGACCCAGTACTTC. Translating gives CASRVGRGRETQYF. This chain uses TRBV28 with TRBJ2-5, with D possibly being TRBD1 (5 bases). Germline loops: CDR1 MDHEN, CDR2 SYDVKM. Trimming stripped 6 bases from V and 4 bases from J, with 15 bases between. The CDR3 length is 14 residues.

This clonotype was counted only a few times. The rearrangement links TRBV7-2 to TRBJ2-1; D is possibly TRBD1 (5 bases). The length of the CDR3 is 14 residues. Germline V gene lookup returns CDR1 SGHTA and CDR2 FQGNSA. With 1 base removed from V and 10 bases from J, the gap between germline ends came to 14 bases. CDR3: CASSLGGGAEEQFF. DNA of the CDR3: TGTGCCAGCAGCTTAGGGGGTGGGGCGGAGGAGCAGTTCTTC. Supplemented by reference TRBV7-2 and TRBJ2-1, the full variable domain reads GAGVSQSPSNKVTEKGKDVELRCDPISGHTALYWYRQSLGQGLEFLIYFQGNSAPDKSGLPSDRFSAERTGGSVSTLTIQRTQQEDSAVYLCASSLGGGAEEQFFGPGTRLTVL.

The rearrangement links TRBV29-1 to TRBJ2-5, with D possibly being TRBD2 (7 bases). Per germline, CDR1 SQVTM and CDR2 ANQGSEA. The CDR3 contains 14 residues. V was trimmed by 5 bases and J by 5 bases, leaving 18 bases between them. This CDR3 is CSVQKVGGRETQYF. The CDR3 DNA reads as TGCAGCGTTCAAAAGGTGGGGGGGCGTGAGACCCAGTACTTC.

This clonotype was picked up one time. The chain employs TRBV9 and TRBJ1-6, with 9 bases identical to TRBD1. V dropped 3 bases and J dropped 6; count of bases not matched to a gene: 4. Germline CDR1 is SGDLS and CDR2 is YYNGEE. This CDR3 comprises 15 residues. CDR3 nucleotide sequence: TGTGCCAGCAGCGGAGGGACAGGGAGTAATTCACCCCTCCACTTT. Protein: CASSGGTGSNSPLHF.

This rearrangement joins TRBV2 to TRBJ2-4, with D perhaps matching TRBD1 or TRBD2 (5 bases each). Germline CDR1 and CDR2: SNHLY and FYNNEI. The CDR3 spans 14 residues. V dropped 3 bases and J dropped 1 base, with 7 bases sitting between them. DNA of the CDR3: TGTGCCAGCAGTGAGTGGGGGGCCAAAAACATTCAGTACTTC. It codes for CASSEWGAKNIQYF. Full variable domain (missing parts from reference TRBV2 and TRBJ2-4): EPEVTQTPSHQVTQMGQEVILRCVPISNHLYFYWYRQILGQKVEFLVSFYNNEISEKSEIFDDQFSVERPDGSNFTLKIRSTKLEDSAMYFCASSEWGAKNIQYFGAGTRLSVL.

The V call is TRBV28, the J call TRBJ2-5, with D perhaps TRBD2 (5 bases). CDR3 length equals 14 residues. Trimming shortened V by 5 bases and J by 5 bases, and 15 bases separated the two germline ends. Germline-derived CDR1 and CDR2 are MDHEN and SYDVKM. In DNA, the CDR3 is TGTGCCAGCAGTGTTCTCACTAGAGGGGAGACCCAGTACTTC. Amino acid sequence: CASSVLTRGETQYF.

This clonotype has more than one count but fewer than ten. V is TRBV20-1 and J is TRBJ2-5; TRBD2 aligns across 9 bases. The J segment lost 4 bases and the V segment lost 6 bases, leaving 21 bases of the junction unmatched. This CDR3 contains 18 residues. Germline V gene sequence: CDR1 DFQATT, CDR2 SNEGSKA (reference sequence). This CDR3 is CSALDRRGGGASGETQYF. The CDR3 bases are TGCAGTGCACTAGACAGGAGGGGCGGGGGGGCTTCTGGAGAGACCCAGTACTTC.

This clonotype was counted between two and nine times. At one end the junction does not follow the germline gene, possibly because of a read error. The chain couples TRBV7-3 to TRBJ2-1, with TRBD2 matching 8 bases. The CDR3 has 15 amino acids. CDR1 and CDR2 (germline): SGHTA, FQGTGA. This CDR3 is CASSLISGGTREQFF. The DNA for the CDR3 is TGTGCCAGTAGCTTAATCTCGGGGGGGACCCGGGAGCAGTTCTTC.

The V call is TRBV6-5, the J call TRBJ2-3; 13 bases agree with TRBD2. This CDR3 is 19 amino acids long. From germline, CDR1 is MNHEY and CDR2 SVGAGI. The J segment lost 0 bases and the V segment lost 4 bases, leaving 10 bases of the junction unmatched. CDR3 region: CASSLRTSGGQASTDTQYF. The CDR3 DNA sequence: TGTGCCAGCAGTTTAAGGACTAGCGGGGGTCAAGCTAGCACAGATACGCAGTATTTT.

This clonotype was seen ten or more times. The CDR3 DNA is TGTGCCAGCAGCCCAACAGCTAGCACAGATACGCAGTATTTT. Amino acids: CASSPTASTDTQYF. V gene TRBV6-5 combines with J gene TRBJ2-3; D is uncertain. The ends were cut back, 6 bases at V and 0 bases at J, with 10 bases in the middle. Germline V CDR1 and CDR2: MNHEY, SVGAGI. The CDR3 covers 14 residues.

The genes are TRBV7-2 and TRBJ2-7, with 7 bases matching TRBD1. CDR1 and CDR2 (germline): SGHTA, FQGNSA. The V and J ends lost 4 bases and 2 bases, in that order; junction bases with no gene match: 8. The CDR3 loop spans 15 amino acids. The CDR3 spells CASSYNRQGTYEQYF. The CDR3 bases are TGTGCCAGCAGCTATAATAGACAGGGAACCTACGAGCAGTACTTC.

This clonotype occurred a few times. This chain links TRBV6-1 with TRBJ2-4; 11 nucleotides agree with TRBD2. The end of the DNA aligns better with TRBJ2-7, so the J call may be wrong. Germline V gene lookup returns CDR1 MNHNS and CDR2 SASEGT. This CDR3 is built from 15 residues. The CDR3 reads CASSASTSGGYEQYF. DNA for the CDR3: TGTGCCAGCAGTGCCTCCACTAGCGGGGGTTACGAGCAGTACTTC.

The CDR3 spells CASSYYTGTSGGVDTQYF. CDR3 DNA sequence: TGTGCCAGCAGTTACTACACCGGGACTAGCGGGGGGGTAGATACGCAGTATTTT. This sequence joins TRBV6-5 and TRBJ2-3; 16 nucleotides align to TRBD2. V dropped 1 base and J dropped 5; count of bases not matched to a gene: 6. The CDR3 covers 18 residues. The V gene's germline CDR1 is MNHEY and CDR2 SVGAGI.

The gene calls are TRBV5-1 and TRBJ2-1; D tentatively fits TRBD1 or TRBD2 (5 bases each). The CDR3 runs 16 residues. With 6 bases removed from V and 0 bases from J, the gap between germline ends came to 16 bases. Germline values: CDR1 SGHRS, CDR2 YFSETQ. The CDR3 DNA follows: TGCGCCAGCATCAAGGGACCCAGAAGCTCCTACAATGAGCAGTTCTTC. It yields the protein CASIKGPRSSYNEQFF.

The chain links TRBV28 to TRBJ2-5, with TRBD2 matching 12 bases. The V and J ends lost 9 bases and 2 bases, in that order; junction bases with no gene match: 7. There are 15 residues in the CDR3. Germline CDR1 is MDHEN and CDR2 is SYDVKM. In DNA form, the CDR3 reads TGTGCCAGTTCTAGCGGGGGGGCCTCGCAAGAGACCCAGTACTTC. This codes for CASSSGGASQETQYF.

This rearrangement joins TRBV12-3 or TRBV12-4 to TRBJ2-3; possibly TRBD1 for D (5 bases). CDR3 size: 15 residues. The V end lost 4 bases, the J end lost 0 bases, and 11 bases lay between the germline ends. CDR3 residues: CASSSPRQSTDTQYF. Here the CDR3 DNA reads TGTGCCAGCAGTTCGCCGAGACAGAGCACAGATACGCAGTATTTT.

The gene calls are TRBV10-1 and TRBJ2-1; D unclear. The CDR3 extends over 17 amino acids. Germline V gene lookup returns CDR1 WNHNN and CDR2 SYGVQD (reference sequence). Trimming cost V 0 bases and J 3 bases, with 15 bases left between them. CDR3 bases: TGCGCCAGCAGTGAGTCGATTCAGATAACTAACTACAATGAGCAGTTCTTC. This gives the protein CASSESIQITNYNEQFF.